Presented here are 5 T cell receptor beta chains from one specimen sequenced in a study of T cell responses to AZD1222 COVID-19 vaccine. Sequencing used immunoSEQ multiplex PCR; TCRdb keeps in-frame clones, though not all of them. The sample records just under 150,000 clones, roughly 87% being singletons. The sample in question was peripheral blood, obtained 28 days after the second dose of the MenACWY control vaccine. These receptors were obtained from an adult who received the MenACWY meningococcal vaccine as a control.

The CDR3 DNA reads TGTGCCAGCAGCTTCGTCAGGGTTTTTATTGGGACTGAAGCTTTCTTT. Its translation is CASSFVRVFIGTEAFF. This chain links TRBV7-8 with TRBJ1-1, with D possibly being TRBD1 (5 bases). Germline V gene data show CDR1 as SGHVS and CDR2 as FQNEAQ. This CDR3 spans 16 amino acids. V was shortened by 3 bases and J by 5 bases, with 19 bases between the two germline ends.

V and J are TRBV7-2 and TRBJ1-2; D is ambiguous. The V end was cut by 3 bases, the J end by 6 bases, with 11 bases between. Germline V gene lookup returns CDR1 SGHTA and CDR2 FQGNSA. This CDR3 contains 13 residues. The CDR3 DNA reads TGTGCCAGCAGCTTTGGTAGGTTGGATGGCTACACCTTC. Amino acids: CASSFGRLDGYTF.

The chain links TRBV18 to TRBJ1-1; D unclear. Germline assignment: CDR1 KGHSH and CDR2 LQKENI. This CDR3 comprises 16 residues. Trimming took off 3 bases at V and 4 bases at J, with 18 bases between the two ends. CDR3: CASSPLGLLPTTEAFF. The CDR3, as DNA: TGTGCCAGCTCACCCCTAGGACTCCTCCCTACCACTGAAGCTTTCTTT.

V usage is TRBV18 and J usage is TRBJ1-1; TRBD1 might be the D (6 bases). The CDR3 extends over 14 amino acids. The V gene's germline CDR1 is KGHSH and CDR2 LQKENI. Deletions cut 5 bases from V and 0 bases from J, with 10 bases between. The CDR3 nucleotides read TGTGCCAGCTCATTCGACAGGCTGAACACTGAAGCTTTCTTT. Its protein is CASSFDRLNTEAFF.

The CDR3 protein is CASSIAGFVSGANVLTF. CDR3 DNA: TGTGCCAGTAGTATAGCAGGGTTTGTCTCTGGGGCCAACGTCCTGACTTTC. The gene calls are TRBV19 and TRBJ2-6; tentatively, D is TRBD1 (5 bases). The CDR3 extends over 17 amino acids. V lost 1 base and J lost 0, with 10 bases in between. Germline V gene sequence: CDR1 LNHDA, CDR2 SQIVND (reference sequence).